A selection of T cell receptor beta chains follows, all from one sample in a study of T cell repertoires in ileal Crohn's disease. The repertoire was sequenced with immunoSEQ multiplex PCR; TCRdb's copy has only in-frame clones and lacks some. The repertoire holds about 13,000 clones, with about 67% as singletons. The sample comprised ileal tissue. These receptor sequences come from an adult with Crohn's disease. Each CDR3 is given with its conserved first and last residue. The D gene is left open where the match is weak. Rows give clone size only sometimes, using once, few, many, or a class for an expanded clone.

TRBV9,15,TRBJ2-2,.,TRBD1,CASSVGQGYTGELFF,TGTGCCAGCAGCGTAGGACAGGGGTATACCGGGGAGCTGTTTTTT
TRBV14,16,TRBJ2-1,few,TRBD2,CASSQDLRTSGGAQFF,TGTGCCAGCAGCCAAGATCTGAGGACTAGCGGGGGGGCCCAGTTCTTC
TRBV6-4,12,TRBJ1-2,.,.,CASSDSNSGYTF,TGTGCCAGCAGTGACTCGAATTCTGGCTACACCTTC
TRBV7-2,17,TRBJ2-2,few,TRBD2,CASSFPLWGGDNGELFF,TGTGCCAGCAGCTTCCCCCTATGGGGGGGGGATAACGGGGAGCTGTTTTTT
TRBV19,15,TRBJ2-1,.,TRBD1,CASSILGQGGNEQFF,TGTGCCAGTAGTATCCTCGGACAGGGGGGAAATGAGCAGTTCTTC
TRBV28,15,TRBJ1-6,once,.,CASRRGASSNSPLHF,TGTGCCAGCAGGCGGGGGGCCAGTAGTAATTCACCCCTCCACTTT
TRBV6-1,15,TRBJ2-1,.,TRBD1,CASSEPGQGYNEQFF,TGTGCCAGCAGTGAACCGGGACAGGGTTACAATGAGCAGTTCTTC
TRBV7-2,14,TRBJ2-7,few,.,CASSYTTGPYEQYF,TGTGCCAGCAGCTACACCACCGGACCCTACGAGCAGTACTTC
TRBV30,14,TRBJ2-2,.,.,CAWSGQGGTGELFF,TGTGCCTGGAGTGGGCAGGGTGGGACCGGGGAGCTGTTTTTT
TRBV19,14,TRBJ1-2,.,.,CASSIPQTVPGYTF,TGTGCCAGTAGTATCCCTCAAACTGTGCCCGGCTACACCTTC
TRBV25-1,13,TRBJ2-7,.,.,CASSRPYKNEQYF,TGTGCCAGCAGTCGACCCTACAAGAACGAGCAGTACTTC
TRBV30,14,TRBJ2-7,.,TRBD2,CAWRESGGAYEQYF,TGTGCCTGGAGGGAGAGCGGGGGGGCCTACGAGCAGTACTTC
TRBV7-8,15,TRBJ2-1,.,.,CASSPQTNGYNEQFF,TGTGCCAGCAGCCCCCAGACAAACGGATACAATGAGCAGTTCTTC
TRBV6-6,15,TRBJ1-2,.,.,CASSSETVGNYGYTF,TGTGCCAGCAGTTCCGAAACAGTAGGGAACTATGGCTACACCTTC
TRBV7-8,15,TRBJ2-7,.,TRBD1,CASSYRDSSFHEQYF,TGTGCCAGCAGCTACCGGGACAGTTCCTTCCACGAGCAGTACTTC
TRBV7-3,15,TRBJ2-7,.,.,CASSLSPGQAYEQYF,TGTGCCAGCAGCCTCTCCCCGGGGCAAGCCTACGAGCAGTACTTC
TRBV5-4,17,TRBJ2-3,few,TRBD1,CASSTGVSGYSTDTQYF,TGTGCCAGCAGCACAGGGGTGAGCGGATATAGCACAGATACGCAGTATTTT
TRBV5-1,14,TRBJ2-7,.,TRBD1,CASSSAGTDYEQYF,TGCGCCAGCAGCAGCGCCGGGACAGACTACGAGCAGTACTTC
TRBV7-8,16,TRBJ2-3,.,.,CASSLKASPYTDTQYF,TGTGCCAGCAGCTTAAAGGCTAGCCCATACACAGATACGCAGTATTTT
TRBV19,13,TRBJ1-2,.,.,CASRWDLNYGYTF,TGTGCCTCGAGGTGGGACCTGAACTATGGCTACACCTTC
TRBV11-3,12,TRBJ1-1,few,.,CASSRTGTEAFF,TGTGCCAGCAGTCGTACTGGGACTGAAGCTTTCTTT
TRBV28,14,TRBJ1-5,few,.,CATYRRTRGQPQHF,TGTGCCACCTACCGGAGAACACGGGGTCAGCCCCAGCATTTT
TRBV10-2,11,TRBJ2-7,.,.,CVSMGGPQQYF,TGCGTCAGCATGGGGGGACCCCAGCAGTACTTC
TRBV2,13,TRBJ1-5,.,.,CASSEWENQPQHF,TGTGCCAGCAGTGAATGGGAAAATCAGCCCCAGCATTTT
TRBV28,16,TRBJ2-1,.,TRBD2,CASSPSSGGVYNEQFF,TGTGCCAGCAGCCCTTCTAGCGGGGGGGTCTACAATGAGCAGTTCTTC